These 27 T cell receptor beta chains were all obtained from the same sample, sequenced in a study of blood T cells in healthy people across ages. Primed by a sample-barcoded 5' primer and a J-beta primer mix, a second PCR proceeded for about 7 to 11 cycles. Each CDR3 protein is one row after TCRdb ran MiXCR on the 5' RACE reads. Seen here are 1.8 million or so distinct CDR3 sequences, approximately 39% observed once, and the top ten hold under 30%. Sample: blood. Receptors were obtained from a human donor in good health.

The rearrangement links TRBV2 to TRBJ1-4, with TRBD1 matching 7 bases. With V trimmed by 6 bases and J by 10 bases, 14 bases remained unmatched. Germline-derived CDR1 and CDR2 are SNHLY and FYNNEI. The CDR3 is made up of 15 amino acids. The CDR3 region is CASRAGQQEPGKLFF. The CDR3 DNA is TGTGCCAGCAGAGCGGGACAGCAGGAACCTGGAAAACTGTTTTTT.

This chain links TRBV12-3 or TRBV12-4 with TRBJ2-1; possible D gene TRBD2, 5 bases. This CDR3 region has 14 residues. Trimming took off 8 bases at V and 2 bases at J, with 13 bases between the two ends. Here the CDR3 reads CASSKDFTYNEQFF. Here the CDR3 DNA reads TGTGCCAGCTCTAAGGACTTTACCTACAATGAGCAGTTCTTC.

J is TRBJ1-6 and V is TRBV29-1, with a possible D match to TRBD1 (5 bases). This CDR3 is 15 amino acids long. V was shortened by 4 bases and J by 0 bases, with 10 bases between the two germline ends. From germline, CDR1 is SQVTM and CDR2 ANQGSEA. This chain's CDR3 is CSVALGDSYNSPLHF. For the CDR3, the DNA is TGCAGCGTTGCCCTAGGGGACTCCTATAATTCACCCCTCCACTTT. Full variable domain (rest looked up from reference TRBV29-1 and TRBJ1-6): SAVISQKPSRDICQRGTSLTIQCQVDSQVTMMFWYRQQPGQSLTLIATANQGSEATYESGFVIDKFPISRPNLTFSTLTVSNMSPEDSSIYLCSVALGDSYNSPLHFGNGTRLTVT.

The DNA for the CDR3 is TGTGCCAGCAGTTCCGATCCGCTCCTCACTTGGACTAGCGGTGGTAGGGAGACCCAGTACTTC. Encoded protein: CASSSDPLLTWTSGGRETQYF. The chain uses TRBV11-3 and TRBJ2-5, with TRBD2 identical over 10 bases. Germline assignment: CDR1 SGHNT and CDR2 YENEEA. The length of the CDR3 is 21 residues. V shed 6 bases, J shed 5 bases, and the junction held 27 bases outside the gene matches. The variable domain in full, completed from reference TRBV11-3 and TRBJ2-5, reads EAGVVQSPRYKIIEKKQPVAFWCNPISGHNTLYWYLQNLGQGPELLIRYENEEAVDDSQLPKDRFSAERLKGVDSTLKIQPAELGDSAVYLCASSSDPLLTWTSGGRETQYFGPGTRLLVL.

With regard to this clonotype: At one of its ends the junction is not consistent with the germline gene, which may arise from a read error. The gene calls are TRBV28 and TRBJ2-3, with D possibly being TRBD2 (6 bases). Germline-derived CDR1 and CDR2 are MDHEN and SYDVKM. This CDR3 comprises 16 residues. The CDR3 DNA reads TGTGCCGGCAGTTCCCCCGGGGCGGGGAGGACAGATACGCAGTATTTT. It codes for CAGSSPGAGRTDTQYF. Using reference TRBV28 and TRBJ2-3 for the parts outside the CDR3, the full variable domain is DVKVTQSSRYLVKRTGEKVFLECVQDMDHENMFWYRQDPGLGLRLIYFSYDVKMKEKGDIPEGYSVSREKKERFSLILESASTNQTSMYLCAGSSPGAGRTDTQYFGPGTRLTVL.

This clonotype was counted between two and nine times. The V and J genes are TRBV10-3 and TRBJ1-6; D remains ambiguous. Germline CDR1 reads ENHRY; CDR2 reads SYGVKD. V was clipped by 0 bases and J by 7 bases, with 7 bases between them. The CDR3 extends over 14 amino acids. CDR3 sequence (DNA): TGTGCCATCAGTGAGTCGCCAGAGAATTCACCCCTCCACTTT. Amino acids: CAISESPENSPLHF.

The J gene is TRBJ2-7, the V gene TRBV28; either TRBD1 or TRBD2 may supply D (5 bases each). This CDR3 has 16 amino acids. Deletions cut 5 bases from V and 2 bases from J, with 19 bases between. The germline V gene encodes CDR1 MDHEN and CDR2 SYDVKM. As DNA, the CDR3 is TGTGCCAGCAGTACTTCAGGGACCCCTGGACCCTACGAGCAGTACTTC. Amino acid sequence: CASSTSGTPGPYEQYF.

This chain's CDR3 is CASRLWGTRPSEQYF. CDR3 nucleotides: TGTGCCAGCAGGCTCTGGGGGACAAGACCATCCGAGCAGTACTTC. This rearrangement joins TRBV5-6 to TRBJ2-7; weak D call: TRBD1 (6 bases). The CDR3 contains 15 residues. V was shortened by 5 bases and J by 6 bases, with 21 bases between the two germline ends. Germline V gene data show CDR1 as SGHDT and CDR2 as YYEEEE.

This clonotype was detected many times. This chain connects TRBV7-2 to TRBJ2-3; 9 bases line up with TRBD2. From germline, CDR1 is SGHTA and CDR2 FQGNSA. The CDR3 is 15 residues long. The ends lost 3 bases at V and 1 base at J; junction bases unmatched: 2. CDR3 in DNA: TGTGCCAGCAGCTTGCGGGGGGGGCGCACAGATACGCAGTATTTT. This sequence encodes CASSLRGGRTDTQYF.

With respect to this clonotype: The junction departs from the called germline gene at one end, perhaps through a read error. The chain employs TRBV30 and TRBJ1-6; tentatively, D is TRBD1 (5 bases). The length of the CDR3 is 16 residues. Germline V gene sequence: CDR1 GTSNPN, CDR2 SVGIG (reference sequence). CDR3 DNA: TGCGCCTTACTCCCAATAACAGGTTATGGGAGTTCACCCCTCCACTTT. This sequence encodes CALLPITGYGSSPLHF.

This clonotype has a handful of counts. This chain connects TRBV4-3 to TRBJ1-5; weak D call: TRBD1 (5 bases). This CDR3 comprises 13 residues. CDR1 and CDR2 (germline): LGHNA, YSLEER. With 5 bases removed from V and 6 bases from J, the gap between germline ends came to 11 bases. The CDR3 loop reads CASSYVTGQPQHF. CDR3 DNA: TGCGCCAGCAGCTACGTTACAGGTCAGCCCCAGCATTTT.

This clonotype was observed a few times. The chain is built from TRBV5-1 and TRBJ1-4; D is possibly TRBD1 (5 bases). From germline, CDR1 is SGHRS and CDR2 YFSETQ. V was pared by 7 bases and J by 8 bases, with 18 bases between. The CDR3 sequence is 14 residues long. CDR3 nucleotide sequence: TGCGCCAGCGCACCCGGGACGGCGGAAGAAAAACTGTTTTTT. This sequence encodes CASAPGTAEEKLFF.

This chain joins TRBV15 and TRBJ2-3; 7 bases map to TRBD1. Germline-derived CDR1 and CDR2 are LNHNV and YYDKDF (reference sequence). With 2 bases clipped from V and 4 bases from J, the junction kept 6 bases outside the gene matches. The CDR3 is made up of 15 amino acids. The chain's CDR3 is CATSRMTGQSDTQYF. The CDR3 DNA is TGTGCCACCAGCAGAATGACGGGACAGTCAGATACGCAGTATTTT.

A word on this clonotype: The junction does not match germline at one end; this may be a read error. The chain employs TRBV11-2 and TRBJ2-3; unclear D gene. Germline assignment: CDR1 SGHAT and CDR2 FQNNGV. CDR3 size: 14 residues. The CDR3: CASSLGDFTDTRYF. The CDR3, as DNA: TGTGCCAGCAGCTTAGGAGATTTCACAGATACGCGGTATTTT.

About this clonotype itself: Germline is not matched at one junction end, which may reflect a read error. The genes are TRBV7-9 and TRBJ2-3; a weak D match, TRBD2 (5 bases). The length of the CDR3 is 18 residues. Germline CDR1 and CDR2: SEHNR and FQNEAQ (reference sequence). For the CDR3, the DNA is TGTGCCGGCAGCTCCATCCTAGCTCAGAGAACTAACACAGATACGCAGTATTTT. Protein product: CAGSSILAQRTNTDTQYF.

This clonotype was observed a handful of times. V and J are TRBV29-1 and TRBJ2-7; D is unclear. The CDR3 spans 12 residues. Germline CDR1 SQVTM, CDR2 ANQGSEA. V lost 7 bases, J lost 5 bases, and 15 bases lay in between. The CDR3 DNA is TGCAGCGCCACTGGGGTTTCCGACGAGCAGTACTTC. Translation: CSATGVSDEQYF.

V and J are TRBV25-1 and TRBJ2-3, with D possibly being TRBD2 (7 bases). The germline gives CDR1 MGHDK, CDR2 SYGVNS. The CDR3 length is 17 residues. The V end lost 1 base, the J end lost 3 bases, and 17 bases lay between the germline ends. This chain's CDR3 is CASSESGRGARTDTQYF. The CDR3 nucleotides are TGTGCCAGCAGTGAATCGGGACGGGGGGCGCGGACAGATACGCAGTATTTT.

The V and J genes are TRBV29-1 and TRBJ2-3; no clear D gene. Germline CDR1 and CDR2: SQVTM and ANQGSEA. The V and J ends lost 4 bases and 4 bases respectively, with 15 bases between them. CDR3 length: 14 amino acids. CDR3 loop: CSVVGIFGPDTQYF. CDR3 nucleotides: TGCAGCGTTGTTGGTATCTTCGGTCCAGATACGCAGTATTTT.

The CDR3 reads CASSSYRGLQETQYF. CDR3 in DNA: TGTGCCAGCAGCTCGTACAGGGGGTTGCAAGAGACCCAGTACTTC. The chain joins TRBV7-2 to TRBJ2-5, with 8 bases aligning to TRBD1. The CDR3 length is 15 residues. CDR1 and CDR2 from the germline V gene are SGHTA and FQGNSA. With 4 bases clipped from V and 2 bases from J, the junction kept 6 bases outside the gene matches. Full variable domain (rest looked up from reference TRBV7-2 and TRBJ2-5): GAGVSQSPSNKVTEKGKDVELRCDPISGHTALYWYRQSLGQGLEFLIYFQGNSAPDKSGLPSDRFSAERTGGSVSTLTIQRTQQEDSAVYLCASSSYRGLQETQYFGPGTRLLVL.

This clonotype was counted only a few times. The gene calls are TRBV5-1 and TRBJ1-6; D remains unclear. The CDR3 is made up of 14 amino acids. CDR1 SGHRS and CDR2 YFSETQ come from the germline V gene. Deletions cut 0 bases from V and 5 bases from J, with 6 bases between. The CDR3 nucleotides read TGCGCCAGCAGCTTGGGGGTGAATAATTCACCCCTCCACTTT. The encoded protein is CASSLGVNNSPLHF. Complete variable domain (other parts from reference TRBV5-1 and TRBJ1-6): KAGVTQTPRYLIKTRGQQVTLSCSPISGHRSVSWYQQTPGQGLQFLFEYFSETQRNKGNFPGRFSGRQFSNSRSEMNVSTLELGDSALYLCASSLGVNNSPLHFGNGTRLTVT.

The J gene is TRBJ1-5, the V gene TRBV30, with D hard to call. The CDR3 has 14 amino acids. The V gene's germline CDR1 is GTSNPN and CDR2 SVGIG (reference sequence). V lost 2 bases, J lost 2 bases, and 10 bases lay in between. This chain's CDR3 is CAWSSGVGNQPQHF. In DNA form, the CDR3 reads TGTGCCTGGAGTAGCGGGGTTGGCAATCAGCCCCAGCATTTT.

The chain joins TRBV7-6 to TRBJ1-1, with D possibly TRBD1 on 5 matching bases. The V gene lost 5 bases and the J gene lost 9 bases, with 13 bases spanning the gap. CDR3 length: 12 amino acids. CDR1 is SGHVS, CDR2 FNYEAQ, per germline. CDR3 DNA: TGTGCCAGCAGCGTTACCCAGGGACAAGCTTTCTTT. It specifies CASSVTQGQAFF. Full variable domain (missing parts from reference TRBV7-6 and TRBJ1-1): GAGVSQSPRYKVTKRGQDVALRCDPISGHVSLYWYRQALGQGPEFLTYFNYEAQQDKSGLPNDRFSAERPEGSISTLTIQRTEQRDSAMYRCASSVTQGQAFFGQGTRLTVV.

This clonotype was seen once. The genes are TRBV27 and TRBJ1-2, with TRBD1 as a possible D gene (5 bases). V was shortened by 5 bases and J by 0 bases, with 16 bases between the two germline ends. The CDR3 has 16 amino acids. CDR1 and CDR2 from the germline V gene are MNHEY and SMNVEV (reference sequence). CDR3: CASSRRSWGSNYGYTF. The CDR3 coding sequence is TGTGCCAGCAGTCGACGATCTTGGGGGTCTAACTATGGCTACACCTTC.

The rearrangement uses TRBV2 and TRBJ1-1; D call uncertain. With 4 bases removed from V and 8 bases from J, the gap between germline ends came to 17 bases. The CDR3 is made up of 14 amino acids. Germline assignment: CDR1 SNHLY and CDR2 FYNNEI. This chain's CDR3 is CASSVRSSRSEAFF. The CDR3 nucleotides read TGTGCCAGCAGTGTCAGGTCTTCGCGCTCCGAAGCTTTCTTT.

This clonotype was observed at least ten times. V gene TRBV6-5 combines with J gene TRBJ1-2; D ambiguous. CDR3 length: 12 residues. V was trimmed by 7 bases and J by 5 bases, leaving 11 bases between them. CDR1 and CDR2 (germline): MNHEY, SVGAGI. CDR3 sequence: CASTTGGYGYTF. The CDR3 DNA sequence: TGTGCCAGCACCACGGGAGGGTATGGCTACACCTTC.

This rearrangement joins TRBV6-2 or TRBV6-3 to TRBJ2-7; 8 bases align to TRBD1. This CDR3 is built from 15 residues. V dropped 6 bases and J dropped 0; count of bases not matched to a gene: 7. The germline CDR1 and CDR2 sequences are MNHEY and SVGEGT. The CDR3 loop is CASRPGTGNSYEQYF. In DNA, the CDR3 is TGTGCCAGCAGACCCGGGACAGGTAACTCCTACGAGCAGTACTTC.

V usage is TRBV14 and J usage is TRBJ2-7; D perhaps matches TRBD1 (6 bases). With 0 bases removed from V and 9 bases from J, the gap between germline ends came to 18 bases. The germline CDR1 and CDR2 sequences are SGHDN and FVKESK. This CDR3 is 15 amino acids long. The CDR3 reads CASSQDPYWGRGQYF. The CDR3 DNA follows: TGTGCCAGCAGCCAAGATCCCTATTGGGGGCGCGGGCAGTACTTC.